This passage covers 23 T cell receptor beta chains from one sample sequenced in a study of T cell repertoires in cytomegalovirus infection. TCRdb redid the calling of the reads with MiXCR, one entry per CDR3 protein. This table holds 130,000 or so distinct CDR3 sequences, 6.5% found once. Sequencing input: PBMCs. The source of these receptors is a human donor in good health (CMV status not recorded). Some clones in this sample may be carry-over from other donors' samples.

This clonotype was seen many times. V usage is TRBV28 and J usage is TRBJ1-2; no firm D call. The V end lost 0 bases, the J end lost 5 bases, and 10 bases lay between the germline ends. This CDR3 spans 14 amino acids. The germline V gene encodes CDR1 MDHEN and CDR2 SYDVKM. CDR3 DNA sequence: TGTGCCAGCAGTTTATGGCAGGCGAGATATGGCTACACCTTC. Its translation is CASSLWQARYGYTF.

This clonotype was counted many times. CDR3 nucleotide sequence: TGTGCCAGCAGTTTAGGTCGGTCGCAGGGACATCTACCATGGGAGCCCCAGCATTTT. This codes for CASSLGRSQGHLPWEPQHF. The chain is built from TRBV12-3 or TRBV12-4 and TRBJ1-5, with a possible D match to TRBD1 (6 bases). The length of the CDR3 is 19 residues. Trimming removed 1 base from V and 8 bases from J, with 27 bases in between.

This clonotype was seen repeatedly, ten times or more. V gene TRBV11-1 combines with J gene TRBJ1-2; TRBD1 matches at 9 bases. Germline CDR1 and CDR2: SGHAT and FQDESV (reference sequence). V lost 6 bases, J lost 4 bases, and 3 bases stayed unmatched. The CDR3 spans 13 residues. CDR3 coding DNA: TGTGCCAGCAGGGGGACAGGGACCTATGGCTACACCTTC. Amino acids: CASRGTGTYGYTF.

This clonotype was recorded at least ten times. J is TRBJ2-2 and V is TRBV29-1; the match to TRBD2 covers 14 bases. J was trimmed by 5 bases and V by 7 bases; bases with no gene match: 9. The CDR3 extends over 16 amino acids. The V gene's germline CDR1 is SQVTM and CDR2 ANQGSEA. This CDR3 is CSAGTSGGGGTGELFF. The CDR3, as DNA: TGCAGCGCCGGGACTAGCGGGGGCGGGGGGACCGGGGAGCTGTTTTTT.

This clonotype was seen repeatedly, ten times or more. The rearrangement joins TRBV10-3 to TRBJ1-2; no firm D call. The CDR3 contains 15 residues. Trimming removed 0 bases at V and 1 base at J, with 9 bases between. Germline V gene lookup returns CDR1 ENHRY and CDR2 SYGVKD. In DNA, the CDR3 is TGTGCCATCAGTGAGTCCTCTGAAAGTAACTATGGCTACACCTTC. Amino acid sequence: CAISESSESNYGYTF.

The gene calls are TRBV7-8 and TRBJ1-4; D ambiguous. The CDR3 has 16 amino acids. Between the trimmed V and J ends, which lost 1 base and 0 bases, there was a span of 9 bases. Germline V gene data show CDR1 as SGHVS and CDR2 as FQNEAQ. The CDR3 loop reads CASSLVGSATNEKLFF. The CDR3 DNA reads as TGTGCCAGCAGCTTAGTGGGGTCTGCAACTAATGAAAAACTGTTTTTT.

The table lists this clonotype with many counts. This chain links TRBV6-5 with TRBJ1-6; D gene unclear. V dropped 2 bases and J dropped 7 bases, with 12 bases sitting between them. This CDR3 spans 15 amino acids. CDR1 and CDR2 from the germline V gene are MNHEY and SVGAGI. The CDR3 nucleotides read TGTGCCAGCAGTTACGAGGCCAGTTCAAATTCACCCCTCCACTTT. Translated, it gives CASSYEASSNSPLHF.

In this sample, this clonotype turned up many times. CDR3 region: CASSPTRGGQFYF. Here the CDR3 DNA reads TGTGCCAGCAGCCCCACCCGCGGGGGACAGTTTTACTTC. The chain recombines TRBV7-6 with TRBJ2-7; D is tentatively TRBD1 or TRBD2 (7 bases each). This CDR3 is built from 13 residues. V was shortened by 5 bases and J by 13 bases, with 21 bases between the two germline ends. Germline loops: CDR1 SGHVS, CDR2 FNYEAQ.

This clonotype showed up many times. The V gene is TRBV28, the J gene TRBJ1-4; 10 bases line up with TRBD1. This CDR3 has 15 amino acids. The trim removed 6 bases at V and 8 bases at J, leaving 9 bases unmatched. Germline V CDR1 and CDR2: MDHEN, SYDVKM. The CDR3, as DNA: TGTGCCAGCAGCCGTCCGGGACAGGGGAAAGAAAAACTGTTTTTT. It specifies CASSRPGQGKEKLFF.

This clonotype was seen many times. The chain has TRBV12-3 or TRBV12-4 and TRBJ1-3; D ambiguous. The CDR3 sequence is 14 residues long. Trimming pared 8 bases from V and 0 bases from J, leaving 11 bases between. For the CDR3, the DNA is TGTGCCAGCCTTCTCTACCCCTCTGGAAACACCATATATTTT. This translates into CASLLYPSGNTIYF.

This clonotype was detected many times. This sequence joins TRBV12-3 or TRBV12-4 and TRBJ1-1; D is perhaps TRBD1 (5 bases). Trimming shortened V by 3 bases and J by 0 bases, and 8 bases separated the two germline ends. The CDR3 has 14 amino acids. The CDR3 reads CASSLPGLNTEAFF. The CDR3 DNA is TGTGCCAGCAGTTTGCCAGGGTTGAACACTGAAGCTTTCTTT.

V and J are TRBV20-1 and TRBJ1-2; maybe TRBD1 (6 bases). V lost 0 bases and J lost 5, with 13 bases in between. The length of the CDR3 is 14 residues. Germline lookup yields CDR1 DFQATT and CDR2 SNEGSKA (reference sequence). The CDR3: CSARDMPQGYGYTF. The CDR3 DNA sequence: TGCAGTGCTAGAGATATGCCCCAGGGGTATGGCTACACCTTC.

This clonotype was seen repeatedly, ten times or more. V and J are TRBV7-9 and TRBJ1-1; no firm D call. Trimming cost V 11 bases and J 6 bases, with 16 bases left between them. The CDR3 extends over 12 amino acids. Germline V gene lookup returns CDR1 SEHNR and CDR2 FQNEAQ (reference sequence). CDR3 in DNA: TGTGCCGGTGCTGGAGGGCTCCCTGAAGCTTTCTTT. This sequence encodes CAGAGGLPEAFF. Variable domain in full (rest from reference TRBV7-9 and TRBJ1-1): DTGVSQNPRHKITKRGQNVTFRCDPISEHNRLYWYRQTLGQGPEFLTYFQNEAQLEKSRLLSDRFSAERPKGSFSTLEIQRTEQGDSAMYLCAGAGGLPEAFFGQGTRLTVV.

This clonotype has a count of ten or more. The CDR3 DNA reads as TGTGCCAGCAGCTTAGCAGGTGTCCCGACAGATACGCAGTATTTT. Amino acid sequence: CASSLAGVPTDTQYF. The chain is built from TRBV7-3 and TRBJ2-3; no definite D call. CDR3 length: 15 amino acids. The V and J ends lost 2 bases and 3 bases respectively, with 12 bases between them. Germline CDR1 is SGHTA and CDR2 is FQGTGA.

The sample holds many counts of this clonotype. This rearrangement joins TRBV7-2 to TRBJ2-6, with no clear D. Germline-derived CDR1 and CDR2 are SGHTA and FQGNSA. V was cut by 2 bases and J by 4 bases, with 6 bases left in between. This CDR3 has 14 residues. CDR3 in amino acids: CASSLLVGANVLTF. DNA for the CDR3: TGTGCCAGCAGCTTACTAGTCGGGGCCAACGTCCTGACTTTC. Filled out from reference TRBV7-2 and TRBJ2-6, the complete variable domain reads GAGVSQSPSNKVTEKGKDVELRCDPISGHTALYWYRQSLGQGLEFLIYFQGNSAPDKSGLPSDRFSAERTGGSVSTLTIQRTQQEDSAVYLCASSLLVGANVLTFGAGSRLTVL.

This chain uses TRBV5-1 with TRBJ2-2; the match to TRBD1 covers 7 bases. This CDR3 is 17 amino acids long. CDR1 is SGHRS and CDR2 is YFSETQ in the germline V gene. V trimming: 6 bases; J trimming: 3 bases; junction bases outside the gene matches: 14. CDR3 in DNA: TGCGCCAGCACCCACCGACAGGGAAAGGTCCACACCGGGGAGCTGTTTTTT. Translation gives CASTHRQGKVHTGELFF.

About this clonotype: Just one base apart from a much larger clone, this may be a read error. This chain uses TRBV6-2 or TRBV6-3 with TRBJ1-2; D remains ambiguous. CDR1 and CDR2 (germline): MNHEY, SVGEGT. The CDR3 runs 12 residues. CDR3 amino acids: CASSSGPYGHTF. Written as DNA, the CDR3 is TGTGCCAGCAGTTCCGGCCCCTATGGCCACACCTTC.

This clonotype appeared many times. The V gene is TRBV14, the J gene TRBJ2-1; D not resolved. The CDR3 totals 15 residues. V dropped 0 bases and J dropped 3 bases, with 9 bases sitting between them. Germline CDR1 is SGHDN and CDR2 is FVKESK. The CDR3 sequence: CASSQDSLSYNEQFF. The DNA for the CDR3 is TGTGCCAGCAGCCAAGACAGTCTGAGCTACAATGAGCAGTTCTTC.

This clonotype was seen at least ten times. The V call is TRBV18, the J call TRBJ2-7; D is unresolved. Trimming stripped 2 bases from V and 0 bases from J, with 8 bases between. The CDR3 totals 14 residues. CDR1 KGHSH and CDR2 LQKENI come from the germline V gene. The CDR3 region is CASSPTSISYEQYF. CDR3 DNA: TGTGCCAGCTCACCAACAAGTATCTCCTACGAGCAGTACTTC.

In its sample, this clonotype was seen many times. The gene calls are TRBV25-1 and TRBJ2-1; TRBD2 aligns across 10 bases. The CDR3 totals 16 residues. CDR1 is MGHDK, CDR2 SYGVNS, per germline. Losses at the gene ends were 7 bases for V and 9 bases for J; bases not matched to a gene: 15. This CDR3 is CASTTHSGGFVIEQFF. The DNA of the CDR3 is TGTGCCAGCACAACCCATAGCGGGGGGTTTGTAATTGAGCAGTTCTTC.

This clonotype appeared a few times. The V and J genes are TRBV6-2 or TRBV6-3 and TRBJ1-5, with 7 bases matching TRBD1. V lost 5 bases, J lost 0 bases, and 7 bases stayed unmatched. The CDR3 consists of 16 residues. Germline lookup yields CDR1 MNHEY and CDR2 SVGEGT. The CDR3: CASSPGQYYSNQPQHF. As DNA, the CDR3 is TGTGCCAGCAGTCCGGGACAGTATTATAGCAATCAGCCCCAGCATTTT.

This clonotype has at least ten counts. The rearrangement uses TRBV29-1 and TRBJ1-6; 9 bases fit TRBD1. The CDR3 has 14 residues. V was clipped by 0 bases and J by 7 bases; unmatched bases: 1. From germline, CDR1 is SQVTM and CDR2 ANQGSEA. CDR3 DNA: TGCAGCGTTGAAGAACAGGGGGCGAATTCACCCCTCCACTTT. Translated, it gives CSVEEQGANSPLHF.

This clonotype has ten or more counts. This rearrangement joins TRBV7-2 to TRBJ1-1, with D maybe TRBD1 (5 bases). CDR1 and CDR2 (germline): SGHTA, FQGNSA. This CDR3 region has 13 residues. V was cut by 5 bases and J by 4 bases, with 11 bases left in between. The CDR3 sequence: CASSPFGGTEAFF. CDR3 coding DNA: TGTGCCAGCAGCCCGTTCGGGGGCACTGAAGCTTTCTTT.